The 23 T cell receptor beta chains given below trace back to one sample, sequenced in a study of T-cell memory formation after mild COVID-19. One entry per CDR3 protein results from TCRdb running MiXCR on the 5' RACE reads. The top ten hold 3.5% of the sample, which has under 250,000 distinct CDR3 sequences, approximately 10% seen once. The sample taken for sequencing was PBMCs or a T cell subset sorted from them (not recorded which). The receptors stem from a man between 18 and 29 years old who had mild COVID-19 (a few samples of this study predate the infection). Cell type and time point are not known.

This clonotype was seen only a few times. The chain combines TRBV12-3 or TRBV12-4 with TRBJ2-3, with 9 bases matching TRBD2. The CDR3 spans 15 residues. Trimming took 6 bases from V and 1 from J; bases not matched to a gene: 5. The CDR3 DNA reads TGTGCCAGCAGCCGCGGGGGGGCCGGCACAGATACGCAGTATTTT. Translation gives CASSRGGAGTDTQYF.

This clonotype was observed a few times. The J gene is TRBJ2-3, the V gene TRBV5-1, with 9 bases that match TRBD1. Germline values: CDR1 SGHRS, CDR2 YFSETQ. V gave up 4 bases and J gave up 3 bases; unmatched junction bases: 6. This CDR3 has 15 residues. This CDR3 reads CASSEQGAMTDTQYF. The CDR3 nucleotides are TGCGCCAGCAGCGAACAGGGGGCTATGACAGATACGCAGTATTTT. The full variable domain, completed using reference TRBV5-1 and TRBJ2-3, is KAGVTQTPRYLIKTRGQQVTLSCSPISGHRSVSWYQQTPGQGLQFLFEYFSETQRNKGNFPGRFSGRQFSNSRSEMNVSTLELGDSALYLCASSEQGAMTDTQYFGPGTRLTVL.

This clonotype was picked up a small number of times. The chain carries TRBV18 and TRBJ2-6, with TRBD1 matching over 8 bases. Germline V lookup: CDR1 KGHSH, CDR2 LQKENI. This CDR3 is built from 17 residues. V shed 1 base, J shed 4 bases, and the junction held 6 bases outside the gene matches. The CDR3 spells CASSPQGQGAGANVLTF. DNA for the CDR3: TGTGCCAGCTCACCACAAGGACAGGGCGCGGGGGCCAACGTCCTGACTTTC.

This clonotype was counted at least ten times. The rearrangement links TRBV6-6 to TRBJ2-6, with D unclear. With 6 bases removed from V and 0 bases from J, the gap between germline ends came to 15 bases. The CDR3 has 17 residues. The germline CDR1 and CDR2 sequences are MNHNY and SVGAGI (reference sequence). CDR3: CASSPRPAHSGANVLTF. The CDR3, as DNA: TGTGCCAGCAGCCCCCGCCCGGCCCACTCTGGGGCCAACGTCCTGACTTTC.

At least ten counts were recorded for this clonotype. The chain links TRBV4-1 to TRBJ2-1, with 14 nucleotides matching TRBD2. This CDR3 has 16 amino acids. The germline CDR1 and CDR2 sequences are MGHRA and YSYEKL. V shed 4 bases and J 3 bases; nucleotides not matched to a gene: 2. The CDR3 region is CASSPGTSGGYNEQFF. CDR3 in DNA: TGCGCCAGCAGCCCCGGGACTAGCGGGGGCTACAATGAGCAGTTCTTC.

This clonotype was seen a few times. The chain employs TRBV3-1 and TRBJ1-5; tentative D call: TRBD1 (6 bases). The V end lost 0 bases, the J end lost 7 bases, and 7 bases lay between the germline ends. The germline gives CDR1 LGHDT, CDR2 YNNKEL (reference sequence). CDR3 length: 13 amino acids. CDR3 amino acids: CASSQERGQPQHF. The CDR3 nucleotides are TGTGCCAGCAGCCAAGAAAGGGGGCAGCCCCAGCATTTT.

The chain combines TRBV4-1 with TRBJ1-1; no reliable D call. The ends were cut back, 2 bases at V and 5 bases at J, with 6 bases in the middle. The V gene's germline CDR1 is MGHRA and CDR2 YSYEKL. CDR3 size: 12 residues. The chain's CDR3 is CASSQHRTEAFF. The CDR3 DNA reads as TGCGCCAGCAGCCAACACCGGACTGAAGCTTTCTTT.

V usage is TRBV10-3 and J usage is TRBJ2-7, with a tentative D call TRBD2 (6 bases). The CDR3 consists of 11 residues. Trimming stripped 10 bases from V and 3 bases from J, with 10 bases between. Looked up from germline, CDR1 is ENHRY and CDR2 is SYGVKD. The CDR3 sequence is CATDGGYEQYF. As DNA, the CDR3 is TGTGCCACCGACGGGGGCTACGAGCAGTACTTC.

The chain couples TRBV6-5 to TRBJ2-3; 8 positions agree with TRBD2. V trimming: 6 bases; J trimming: 4 bases; junction bases outside the gene matches: 9. The length of the CDR3 is 15 residues. The germline V gene encodes CDR1 MNHEY and CDR2 SVGAGI. In DNA, the CDR3 is TGTGCCAGCAGACGTCGGGGGGGCCTTTCAGATACGCAGTATTTT. Amino acids: CASRRRGGLSDTQYF.

This clonotype has ten or more counts. The chain uses TRBV19 and TRBJ2-1, with D perhaps assigned TRBD1 or TRBD2 (5 bases each). CDR3 length: 19 residues. The germline CDR1 and CDR2 sequences are LNHDA and SQIVND (reference sequence). V gave up 6 bases and J gave up 0 bases, with 24 bases separating them. The CDR3 spells CASSSASDSFRGSYNEQFF. CDR3 sequence (DNA): TGTGCCAGTAGCTCCGCCTCTGACAGTTTTCGGGGCTCCTACAATGAGCAGTTCTTC.

The chain links TRBV7-9 to TRBJ1-6; 7 bases agree with TRBD1. V lost 11 bases, J lost 7 bases, and 8 bases stayed unmatched. The CDR3 sequence is 13 residues long. Germline V gene data show CDR1 as SEHNR and CDR2 as FQNEAQ (reference sequence). CDR3 DNA: TGTGCCGGGGCGGGACAGTCGAATTCACCCCTCCACTTT. This encodes CAGAGQSNSPLHF.

This clonotype was seen a few times. The rearrangement links TRBV4-1 to TRBJ2-3, with a tentative D call TRBD2 (7 bases). Germline V gene lookup returns CDR1 MGHRA and CDR2 YSYEKL. This CDR3 has 16 amino acids. The V end was cut by 4 bases, the J end by 4 bases, with 18 bases between. CDR3 amino acids: CASSPRLGGAADTQYF. The CDR3, as DNA: TGCGCCAGCAGCCCCCGGCTGGGGGGGGCGGCAGATACGCAGTATTTT.

This clonotype was found a few times. The V gene is TRBV20-1, the J gene TRBJ2-5; 8 positions agree with TRBD1. J lost 2 bases, V lost 5 bases, and 10 bases had no gene match. CDR3 length: 15 amino acids. The germline V gene has CDR1 DFQATT and CDR2 SNEGSKA (reference sequence). The DNA of the CDR3 is TGCAGTGCTGGACACAGGGGGTATTCTCAAGAGACCCAGTACTTC. Translating it yields CSAGHRGYSQETQYF.

V gene TRBV12-3 or TRBV12-4 combines with J gene TRBJ1-1; 8 bases are shared with TRBD1. This CDR3 is 14 amino acids long. Trimming at V came to 6 bases and at J to 3 bases, leaving 6 bases not matched to a gene. In DNA form, the CDR3 reads TGTGCCAGCAGCCGGACAGGGTCTGACACTGAAGCTTTCTTT. It translates to CASSRTGSDTEAFF.

Only a few counts were recorded for this clonotype. The chain is built from TRBV2 and TRBJ2-1; TRBD2 matches at 7 bases. V shed 1 base, J shed 3 bases, and the junction held 3 bases outside the gene matches. Germline V gives CDR1 SNHLY, CDR2 FYNNEI. The CDR3 totals 15 residues. CDR3 protein: CASSEVGGDYNEQFF. CDR3 sequence (DNA): TGTGCCAGCAGTGAAGTGGGGGGGGACTACAATGAGCAGTTCTTC.

This clonotype appeared a few times. The rearrangement links TRBV5-1 to TRBJ1-6; D is perhaps TRBD1 (5 bases). The CDR3 is 15 amino acids. Germline assignment: CDR1 SGHRS and CDR2 YFSETQ. V was trimmed by 0 bases and J by 8 bases, leaving 12 bases between them. The CDR3 reads CASSLEGPGYSPLHF. CDR3 bases: TGCGCCAGCAGCTTGGAGGGGCCCGGGTATTCACCCCTCCACTTT.

This clonotype was seen many times. The chain carries TRBV7-3 and TRBJ2-1; D possibly corresponds to TRBD2 (6 bases). The germline V and J ends were trimmed by 2 bases and 8 bases, with 13 bases remaining between them. Per germline, CDR1 SGHTA and CDR2 FQGTGA. The CDR3 totals 14 residues. CDR3 sequence reads: CASSLWGREDEQFF. CDR3 sequence (DNA): TGTGCCAGCAGCTTATGGGGCAGGGAGGATGAGCAGTTCTTC.

This clonotype has a handful of counts. The V call is TRBV4-2, the J call TRBJ1-2; D uncertain. Germline loops: CDR1 LGHNA, CDR2 YNFKEQ. V was pared by 0 bases and J by 9 bases, with 8 bases between. This CDR3 region has 12 residues. The CDR3 DNA follows: TGTGCCAGCAGCCAAGATGGCAGGCGCTACACCTTC. Translated: CASSQDGRRYTF.

V usage is TRBV27 and J usage is TRBJ2-7, with 9 bases fitting TRBD1. The CDR3 has 15 residues. V shed 2 bases and J 5 bases; nucleotides not matched to a gene: 7. CDR1 and CDR2 (germline): MNHEY, SMNVEV (reference sequence). The CDR3 protein is CASSLLPGQGDEQYF. The DNA for the CDR3 is TGTGCCAGCAGTTTACTCCCGGGACAGGGTGACGAGCAGTACTTC.

This clonotype was counted only a few times. The V call is TRBV15, the J call TRBJ1-5; unclear D gene. V shed 0 bases and J shed 0 bases, with 12 bases lying between them. The V gene's germline CDR1 is LNHNV and CDR2 YYDKDF (reference sequence). The CDR3 sequence is 17 residues long. CDR3 bases: TGTGCCACCAGCAGAGATATAGGATTCGATAGCAATCAGCCCCAGCATTTT. It specifies CATSRDIGFDSNQPQHF. Drawing the rest from reference TRBV15 and TRBJ1-5, the complete variable domain is DAMVIQNPRYQVTQFGKPVTLSCSQTLNHNVMYWYQQKSSQAPKLLFHYYDKDFNNEADTPDNFQSRRPNTSFCFLDIRSPGLGDTAMYLCATSRDIGFDSNQPQHFGDGTRLSIL.

V is TRBV7-9 and J is TRBJ2-7; D ambiguous. Between the trimmed V and J ends, which lost 5 bases and 4 bases, there was a span of 9 bases. The germline gives CDR1 SEHNR, CDR2 FQNEAQ (reference sequence). This CDR3 is built from 12 residues. The CDR3 DNA is TGTGCCAGCAGCCGCGCGACATACGAGCAGTACGTC. Translation gives CASSRATYEQYV.

The J gene is TRBJ1-6, the V gene TRBV11-2; the D gene is possibly TRBD1 (6 bases). The length of the CDR3 is 14 residues. From germline, CDR1 is SGHAT and CDR2 FQNNGV. V was clipped by 5 bases and J by 7 bases, with 12 bases between them. CDR3: CASSLGTYNSPLHF. Here the CDR3 DNA reads TGTGCCAGCAGCCTCGGGACATACAATTCACCCCTCCACTTT.

This rearrangement joins TRBV5-1 to TRBJ2-5; 10 bases map to TRBD1. The CDR3 is made up of 18 amino acids. Trimming removed 2 bases from V and 1 base from J; junction bases left unmatched: 11. Germline V gives CDR1 SGHRS, CDR2 YFSETQ. This chain's CDR3 is CASSFGQGGDAPQETQYF. DNA of the CDR3: TGCGCCAGCAGCTTCGGACAGGGGGGCGATGCGCCCCAAGAGACCCAGTACTTC.